This T cell receptor (beta chain) originates from a study of T cell responses to AZD1222 COVID-19 vaccine. Regarding the study as a whole: Clonal diversity was possibly underestimated; the donors were predominantly white British and more often female. Sampling captured repertoires only after the peak T cell response. Increased Spike-specific TCR breadth and depth were observed after two AZD1222 doses.

Trimming left V 2 bases short and J 1 base short, with 9 bases between. CDR3 length equals 14 residues. Germline CDR1 is SGHRS and CDR2 is YFSETQ. Data came from immunoSEQ multiplex PCR; TCRdb stores just in-frame clones and leaves some out. This table holds roughly 120,000 clones, approximately 85% found once. A word on this clone: What it recognizes is unknown.

The chain couples TRBV5-1 to TRBJ2-5; possibly TRBD1 for D (5 bases). The sequencing used peripheral blood, collected on day 0 of MenACWY control vaccination. The origin of this receptor is an adult in good health. The CDR3 region is CASSFRQPQETQYF. The CDR3 nucleotides read TGCGCCAGCAGCTTTAGACAGCCCCAAGAGACCCAGTACTTC.